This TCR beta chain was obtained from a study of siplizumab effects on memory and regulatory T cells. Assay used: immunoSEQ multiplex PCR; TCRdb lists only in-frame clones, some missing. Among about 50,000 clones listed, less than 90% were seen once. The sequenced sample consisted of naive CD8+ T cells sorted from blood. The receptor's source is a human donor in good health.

CDR3 in DNA: TGTGCCAGCCGGGACAGCTACACCGGGGAGCTGTTTTTT. It yields the protein CASRDSYTGELFF. The rearrangement links TRBV7-9 to TRBJ2-2; 7 nucleotides agree with TRBD1. The CDR3 extends over 13 amino acids. Germline loops: CDR1 SEHNR, CDR2 FQNEAQ (reference sequence). V dropped 8 bases and J dropped 3; count of bases not matched to a gene: 3.